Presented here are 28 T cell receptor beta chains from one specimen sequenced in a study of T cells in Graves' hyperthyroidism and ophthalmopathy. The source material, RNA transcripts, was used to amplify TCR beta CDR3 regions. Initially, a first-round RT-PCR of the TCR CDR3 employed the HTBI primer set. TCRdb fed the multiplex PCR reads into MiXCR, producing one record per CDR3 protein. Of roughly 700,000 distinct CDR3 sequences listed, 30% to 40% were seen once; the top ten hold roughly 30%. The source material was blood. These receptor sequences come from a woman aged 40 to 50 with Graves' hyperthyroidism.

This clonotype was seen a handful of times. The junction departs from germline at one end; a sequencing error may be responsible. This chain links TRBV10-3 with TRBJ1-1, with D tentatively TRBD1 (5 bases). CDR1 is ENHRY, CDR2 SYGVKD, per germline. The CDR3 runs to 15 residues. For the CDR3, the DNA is TGTGCCAGCAGTGTACAGGCCGGCATGAACACTGAAGCTTTCTTT. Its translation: CASSVQAGMNTEAFF.

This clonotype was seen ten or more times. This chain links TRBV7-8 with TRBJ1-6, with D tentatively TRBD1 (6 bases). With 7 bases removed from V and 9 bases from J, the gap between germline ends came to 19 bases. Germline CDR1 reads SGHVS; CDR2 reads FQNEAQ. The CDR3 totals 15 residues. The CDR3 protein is CASTYSRGGSSPLHF. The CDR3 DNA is TGTGCCAGCACCTATAGCAGGGGAGGTAGTTCACCCCTCCACTTT.

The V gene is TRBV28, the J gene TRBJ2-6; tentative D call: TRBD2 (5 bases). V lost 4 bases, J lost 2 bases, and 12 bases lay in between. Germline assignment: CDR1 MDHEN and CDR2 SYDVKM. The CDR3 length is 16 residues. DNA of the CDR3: TGTGCCAGCAGTTCAAGAGGGTTCCCTGGGGCCAACGTCCTGACTTTC. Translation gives CASSSRGFPGANVLTF.

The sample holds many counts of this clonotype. The CDR3 sequence is CASSRQGESNQPQHF. The CDR3 bases are TGTGCCAGCAGTCGACAGGGGGAGAGCAATCAGCCCCAGCATTTT. The chain combines TRBV2 with TRBJ1-5; 9 bases fit TRBD1. This CDR3 has 15 amino acids. Germline-derived CDR1 and CDR2 are SNHLY and FYNNEI. V lost 5 bases to trimming and J lost 1 base; unmatched junction nucleotides: 3.

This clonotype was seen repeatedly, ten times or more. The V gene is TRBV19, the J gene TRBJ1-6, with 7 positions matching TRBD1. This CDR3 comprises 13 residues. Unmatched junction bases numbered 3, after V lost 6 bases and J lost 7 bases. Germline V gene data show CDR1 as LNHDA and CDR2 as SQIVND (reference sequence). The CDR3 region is CASRTTGNSPLHF. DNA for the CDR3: TGTGCCAGTAGAACGACAGGGAATTCACCCCTCCACTTT.

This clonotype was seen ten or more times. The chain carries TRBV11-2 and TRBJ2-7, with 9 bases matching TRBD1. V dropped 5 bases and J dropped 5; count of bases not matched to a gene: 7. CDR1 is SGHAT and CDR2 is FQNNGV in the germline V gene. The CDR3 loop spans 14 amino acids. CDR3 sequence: CASSLYRGLNEQYF. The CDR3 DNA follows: TGTGCCAGCAGCCTTTACAGGGGGCTGAACGAGCAGTACTTC.

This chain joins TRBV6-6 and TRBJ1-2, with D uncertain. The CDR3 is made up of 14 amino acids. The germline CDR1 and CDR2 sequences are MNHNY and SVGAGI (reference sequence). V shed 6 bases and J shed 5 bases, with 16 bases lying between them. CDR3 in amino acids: CASREETGLYGYTF. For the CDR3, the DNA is TGTGCCAGCAGAGAGGAGACCGGACTATATGGCTACACCTTC.

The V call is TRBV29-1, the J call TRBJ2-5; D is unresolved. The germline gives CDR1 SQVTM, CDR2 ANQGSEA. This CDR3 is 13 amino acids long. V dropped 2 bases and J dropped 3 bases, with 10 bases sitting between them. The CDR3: CSVEYGVEETQYF. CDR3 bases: TGCAGCGTTGAATATGGGGTCGAAGAGACCCAGTACTTC.

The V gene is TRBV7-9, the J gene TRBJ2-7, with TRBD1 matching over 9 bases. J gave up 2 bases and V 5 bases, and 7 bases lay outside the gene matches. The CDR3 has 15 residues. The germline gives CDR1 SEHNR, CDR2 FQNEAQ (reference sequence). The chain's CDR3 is CASSHRDRDPYEQYF. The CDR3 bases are TGTGCCAGCAGCCACCGGGACAGGGATCCCTACGAGCAGTACTTC.

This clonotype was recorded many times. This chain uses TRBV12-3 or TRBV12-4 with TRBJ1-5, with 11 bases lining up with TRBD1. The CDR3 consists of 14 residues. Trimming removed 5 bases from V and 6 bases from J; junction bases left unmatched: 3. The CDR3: CASSTGTGGQPQHF. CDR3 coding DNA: TGTGCCAGCAGTACCGGGACAGGGGGTCAGCCCCAGCATTTT.

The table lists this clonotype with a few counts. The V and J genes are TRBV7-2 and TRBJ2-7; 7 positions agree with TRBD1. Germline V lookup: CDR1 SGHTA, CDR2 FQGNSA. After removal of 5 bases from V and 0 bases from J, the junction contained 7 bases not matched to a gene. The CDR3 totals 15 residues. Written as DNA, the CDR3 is TGTGCCAGCAGCCAAGTGGGACAGAGCTCCTACGAGCAGTACTTC. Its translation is CASSQVGQSSYEQYF. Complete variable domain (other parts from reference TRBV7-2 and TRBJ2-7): GAGVSQSPSNKVTEKGKDVELRCDPISGHTALYWYRQSLGQGLEFLIYFQGNSAPDKSGLPSDRFSAERTGGSVSTLTIQRTQQEDSAVYLCASSQVGQSSYEQYFGPGTRLTVT.

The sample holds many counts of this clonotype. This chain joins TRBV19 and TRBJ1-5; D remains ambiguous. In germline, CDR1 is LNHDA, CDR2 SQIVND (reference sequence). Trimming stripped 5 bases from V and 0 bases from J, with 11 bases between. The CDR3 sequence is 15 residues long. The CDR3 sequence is CASSPPAYSNQPQHF. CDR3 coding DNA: TGTGCCAGTAGTCCCCCGGCCTATAGCAATCAGCCCCAGCATTTT. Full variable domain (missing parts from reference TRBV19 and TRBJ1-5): DGGITQSPKYLFRKEGQNVTLSCEQNLNHDAMYWYRQDPGQGLRLIYYSQIVNDFQKGDIAEGYSVSREKKESFPLTVTSAQKNPTAFYLCASSPPAYSNQPQHFGDGTRLSIL.

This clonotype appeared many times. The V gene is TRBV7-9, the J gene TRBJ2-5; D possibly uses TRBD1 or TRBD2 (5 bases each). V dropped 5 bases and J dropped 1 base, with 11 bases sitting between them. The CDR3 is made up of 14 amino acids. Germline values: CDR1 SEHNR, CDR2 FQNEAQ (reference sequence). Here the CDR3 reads CASSPGRVQETQYF. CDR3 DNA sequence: TGTGCCAGCAGCCCGGGGCGGGTCCAAGAGACCCAGTACTTC.

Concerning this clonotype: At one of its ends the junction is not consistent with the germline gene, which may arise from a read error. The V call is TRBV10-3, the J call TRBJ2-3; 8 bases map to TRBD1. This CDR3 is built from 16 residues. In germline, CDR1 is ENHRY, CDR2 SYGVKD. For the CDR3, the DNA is TGTGCCAGCAGTTTTATCCCAGACAGGGGAGAAGATACGCAGTATTTT. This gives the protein CASSFIPDRGEDTQYF.

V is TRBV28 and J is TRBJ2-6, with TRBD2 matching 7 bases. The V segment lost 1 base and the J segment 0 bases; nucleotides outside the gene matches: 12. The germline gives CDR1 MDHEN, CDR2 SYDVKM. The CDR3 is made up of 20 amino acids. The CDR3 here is CASSLSYRDYLNSGANVLTF. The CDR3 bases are TGTGCCAGCAGTTTATCCTACCGGGACTATCTTAACTCTGGGGCCAACGTCCTGACTTTC. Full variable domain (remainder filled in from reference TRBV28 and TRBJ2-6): DVKVTQSSRYLVKRTGEKVFLECVQDMDHENMFWYRQDPGLGLRLIYFSYDVKMKEKGDIPEGYSVSREKKERFSLILESASTNQTSMYLCASSLSYRDYLNSGANVLTFGAGSRLTVL.

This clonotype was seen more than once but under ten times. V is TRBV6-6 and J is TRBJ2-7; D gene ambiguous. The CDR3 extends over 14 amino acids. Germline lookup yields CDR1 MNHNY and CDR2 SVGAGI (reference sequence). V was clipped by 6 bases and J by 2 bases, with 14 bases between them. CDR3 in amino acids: CASSPSLGAYEQYF. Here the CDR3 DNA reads TGTGCCAGCAGCCCGTCTCTTGGGGCCTACGAGCAGTACTTC.

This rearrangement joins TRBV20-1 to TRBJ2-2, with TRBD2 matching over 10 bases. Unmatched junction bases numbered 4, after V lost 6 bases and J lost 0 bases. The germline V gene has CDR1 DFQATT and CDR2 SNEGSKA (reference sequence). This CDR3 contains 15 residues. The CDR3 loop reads CSAPSGGANTGELFF. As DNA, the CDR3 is TGCAGTGCCCCGAGCGGGGGGGCGAACACCGGGGAGCTGTTTTTT.

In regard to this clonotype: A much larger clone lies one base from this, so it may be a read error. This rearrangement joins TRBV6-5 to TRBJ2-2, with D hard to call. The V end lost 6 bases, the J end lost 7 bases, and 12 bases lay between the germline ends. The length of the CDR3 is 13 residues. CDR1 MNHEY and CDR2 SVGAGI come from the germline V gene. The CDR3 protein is CASSANESGELFF. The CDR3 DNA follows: TGTGCCAGCAGCGCAAACGAAAGCGGGGAGCTGTTTTTT.

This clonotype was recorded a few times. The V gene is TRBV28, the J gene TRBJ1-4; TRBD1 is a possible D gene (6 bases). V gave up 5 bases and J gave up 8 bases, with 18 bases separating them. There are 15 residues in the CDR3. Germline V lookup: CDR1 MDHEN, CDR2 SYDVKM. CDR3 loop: CASSEGAGGQEKLFF. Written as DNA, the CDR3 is TGTGCCAGCAGTGAAGGGGCTGGGGGCCAAGAAAAACTGTTTTTT.

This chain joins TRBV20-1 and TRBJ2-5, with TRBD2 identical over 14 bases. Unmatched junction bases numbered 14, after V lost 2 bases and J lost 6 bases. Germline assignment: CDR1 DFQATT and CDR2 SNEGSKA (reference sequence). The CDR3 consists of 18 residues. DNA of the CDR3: TGCAGTGCTAGAATGCCGACTAGCGGGAGGGCCCGTTTAAAGACCCAGTACTTC. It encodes CSARMPTSGRARLKTQYF.

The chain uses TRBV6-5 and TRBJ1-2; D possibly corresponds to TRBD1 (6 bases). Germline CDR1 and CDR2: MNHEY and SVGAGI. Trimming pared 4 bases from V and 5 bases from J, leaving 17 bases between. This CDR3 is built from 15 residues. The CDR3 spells CASSSHRTESYGYTF. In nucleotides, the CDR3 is TGTGCCAGCAGTTCCCACCGGACAGAATCTTATGGCTACACCTTC.

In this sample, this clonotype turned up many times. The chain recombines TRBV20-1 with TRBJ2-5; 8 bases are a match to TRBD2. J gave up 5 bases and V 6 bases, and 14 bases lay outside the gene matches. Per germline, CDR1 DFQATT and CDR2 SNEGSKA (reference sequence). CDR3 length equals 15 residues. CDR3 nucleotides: TGCAGTGCCCATGGGCCCAGCGGGAGTATGGAGACCCAGTACTTC. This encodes CSAHGPSGSMETQYF.

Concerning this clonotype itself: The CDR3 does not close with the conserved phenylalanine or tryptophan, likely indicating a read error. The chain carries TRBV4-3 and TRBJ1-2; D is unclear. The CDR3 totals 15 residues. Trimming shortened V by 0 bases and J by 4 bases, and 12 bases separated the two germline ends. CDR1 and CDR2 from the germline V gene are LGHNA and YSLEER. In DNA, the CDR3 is TGCGCCAGCAGCCAAGATTCACAGATCCCCTATGGCTACACCCTC. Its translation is CASSQDSQIPYGYTL.

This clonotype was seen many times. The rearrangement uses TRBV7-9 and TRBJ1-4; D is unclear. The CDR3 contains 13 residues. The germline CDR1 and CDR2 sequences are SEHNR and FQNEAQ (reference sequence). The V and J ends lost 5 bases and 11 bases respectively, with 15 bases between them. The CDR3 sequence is CASSPVFGEKLFF. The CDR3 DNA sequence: TGTGCCAGCAGCCCCGTATTCGGGGAGAAACTGTTTTTT.

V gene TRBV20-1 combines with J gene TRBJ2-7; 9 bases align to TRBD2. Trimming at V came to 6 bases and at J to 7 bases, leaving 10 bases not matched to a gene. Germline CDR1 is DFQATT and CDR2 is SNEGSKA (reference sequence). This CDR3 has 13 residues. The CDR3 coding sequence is TGCAGTGCCTCTAGCGGGGAGGGCTATGAGCAGTACTTC. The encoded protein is CSASSGEGYEQYF.

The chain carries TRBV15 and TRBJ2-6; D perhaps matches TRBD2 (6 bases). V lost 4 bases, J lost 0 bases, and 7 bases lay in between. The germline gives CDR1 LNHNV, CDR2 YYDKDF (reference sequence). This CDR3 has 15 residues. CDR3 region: CATSIGGSGANVLTF. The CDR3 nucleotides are TGTGCCACCAGCATCGGGGGCTCTGGGGCCAACGTCCTGACTTTC.

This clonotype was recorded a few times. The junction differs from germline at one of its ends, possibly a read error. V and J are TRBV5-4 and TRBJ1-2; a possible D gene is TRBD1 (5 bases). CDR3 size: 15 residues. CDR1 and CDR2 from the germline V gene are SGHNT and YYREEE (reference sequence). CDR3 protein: CASSQERRGGYGYTF. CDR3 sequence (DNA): TGCGCCAGCAGCCAAGAACGGCGGGGGGGCTATGGCTACACCTTC.

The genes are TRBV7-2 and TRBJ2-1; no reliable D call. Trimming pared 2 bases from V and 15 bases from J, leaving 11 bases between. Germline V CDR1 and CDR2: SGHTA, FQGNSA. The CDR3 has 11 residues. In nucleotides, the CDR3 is TGTGCCAGCAGCTTACGCTCCCTGTGGTTCTTC. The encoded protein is CASSLRSLWFF.